This TCR beta chain originates from a study of technical replicates of blood from several donors. Clones were sequenced by immunoSEQ multiplex PCR, and TCRdb holds only the in-frame ones, with some missing. The profile shows 10,000 to 13,000 clones, about 94% of them singletons. The CDR3 totals 11 residues. Germline-derived CDR1 and CDR2 are SNHLY and FYNNEI. V lost 4 bases and J lost 7, with 7 bases in between. This clone was counted a few times. The genes are TRBV2 and TRBJ1-1; no clear D gene. The sequence came from a human donor in good health. The sequencing input was PBMCs. The CDR3: CASSATIEAFF. CDR3 coding DNA: TGTGCCAGCAGTGCGACAATTGAAGCTTTCTTT.